One sample yielded the 22 T cell receptor beta chains listed below, sequenced in a study of human CD8 memory T cell subsets. It was UMI-labeled 5' RACE by which the TCR beta libraries were made. TCRdb reprocessed the 5' RACE reads and keeps a single row for each CDR3 protein, giving no DNA. The repertoire table contains 4,500 to 5,500 distinct CDR3 sequences. Sequenced sample: CD8+ T cells from PBMCs. These receptors came from a human donor in good health.

The J gene is TRBJ2-5, the V gene TRBV28; TCRdb designates TRBD1, a call that cannot be tested without DNA. Germline V gene data show CDR1 as MDHEN and CDR2 as SYDVKM. The CDR3 extends over 16 amino acids. This chain's CDR3 is CASSPTGRGSYETQYF.

The gene calls are TRBV30 and TRBJ2-2. CDR1 GTSNPN and CDR2 SVGIG come from the germline V gene (reference sequence). The CDR3 length is 14 residues. The CDR3 spells CAWSVLPGVGELFF.

The CDR3 sequence is CASSLSGELAKNIQYF. The chain links TRBV28 to TRBJ2-4; the D call from TCRdb, TRBD1, cannot be confirmed without DNA. This CDR3 has 16 amino acids. Germline values: CDR1 MDHEN, CDR2 SYDVKM.

The rearrangement uses TRBV9 and TRBJ2-1; checking the TCRdb D call of TRBD1 is not possible without DNA. Germline CDR1 is SGDLS and CDR2 is YYNGEE. The CDR3 consists of 15 residues. The CDR3 sequence: CASSSRSSGGIEQFF.

The chain employs TRBV4-3 and TRBJ2-1; lacking DNA, the TRBD1 call made by TCRdb goes unchecked. In germline, CDR1 is LGHNA, CDR2 YSLEER. This CDR3 region has 17 residues. CDR3 sequence: CASSQGTDRGVNNEQFF.

This clonotype is called medium-sized (0.01 to 0.1%) based on its frequency. The rearrangement links TRBV13 to TRBJ1-2; TCRdb picks TRBD1, but there is no DNA to check that call. Per germline, CDR1 PRHDT and CDR2 FYEKMQ (reference sequence). The CDR3 has 16 amino acids. CDR3 sequence reads: CASSLGLRSPLEGYTF.

This clonotype is classed as large by frequency. J is TRBJ2-2 and V is TRBV3-1. The CDR3 extends over 14 amino acids. Germline-derived CDR1 and CDR2 are LGHDT and YNNKEL (reference sequence). The CDR3 protein is CASSQDLQSGELFF.

The chain links TRBV2 to TRBJ2-1; the D call of TRBD1 rests on TCRdb alone, since no DNA is present to check it. The germline CDR1 and CDR2 sequences are SNHLY and FYNNEI. The CDR3 consists of 12 residues. CDR3: CASPRQGHEQFF.

The rearrangement uses TRBV28 and TRBJ2-1; TCRdb outputs TRBD2, but without DNA this stays unchecked. Germline V gives CDR1 MDHEN, CDR2 SYDVKM. This CDR3 is 16 amino acids long. CDR3 sequence reads: CASSSTTSASYNEQFF.

The J gene is TRBJ2-5, the V gene TRBV11-2; without DNA, the TCRdb call of TRBD2 cannot be checked. This CDR3 is built from 16 residues. Germline V gives CDR1 SGHAT, CDR2 FQNNGV. The CDR3 here is CASTPGLAGGEETQYF.

The chain couples TRBV20-1 to TRBJ2-7. Germline V CDR1 and CDR2: DFQATT, SNEGSKA (reference sequence). The CDR3 loop spans 14 amino acids. CDR3 sequence reads: CSARGRLGGYEQYF.

CDR3 amino acids: CASSLVAGKETQYF. V usage is TRBV7-9 and J usage is TRBJ2-5. This CDR3 region has 14 residues. Germline V gene sequence: CDR1 SEHNR, CDR2 FQNEAQ (reference sequence).

This clonotype is called medium-sized based on its frequency. The chain employs TRBV12-3 or TRBV12-4 and TRBJ2-1; as DNA is missing, the TRBD1 call by TCRdb cannot be tested. This CDR3 is built from 16 residues. This CDR3 reads CASSSSGGVSYNEQFF.

This chain uses TRBV20-1 with TRBJ2-1; TCRdb's assignment of TRBD1 cannot be checked, as there is no DNA. The CDR3 runs to 12 residues. Germline CDR1 and CDR2: DFQATT and SNEGSKA (reference sequence). CDR3 sequence: CSARSRGNEQFF.

The J gene is TRBJ1-3, the V gene TRBV7-9; there is no DNA to check the TCRdb D call of TRBD1. Germline V gene data show CDR1 as SEHNR and CDR2 as FQNEAQ (reference sequence). The CDR3 spans 18 residues. CDR3 region: CASSFPLWAPGDRNTIYF.

The chain combines TRBV4-1 with TRBJ1-5; the TRBD1 assignment by TCRdb is unverifiable without DNA. CDR3 length equals 17 residues. Germline V lookup: CDR1 MGHRA, CDR2 YSYEKL. This CDR3 reads CASSLSQDRGVYQPQHF.

CDR3 sequence reads: CASSLDRAAGELFF. This chain links TRBV7-9 with TRBJ2-2; TCRdb's D call of TRBD1 is untestable without DNA. CDR1 is SEHNR and CDR2 is FQNEAQ in the germline V gene (reference sequence). The CDR3 has 14 amino acids.

By frequency, this clonotype registers medium-sized. This chain links TRBV5-4 with TRBJ2-7; checking the TCRdb D call of TRBD1 is not possible without DNA. The CDR3 spans 13 residues. Germline V lookup: CDR1 SGHNT, CDR2 YYREEE (reference sequence). The CDR3 loop is CASSQGQTYEQYF. Variable domain in full (rest from reference TRBV5-4 and TRBJ2-7): ETGVTQSPTHLIKTRGQQVTLRCSSQSGHNTVSWYQQALGQGPQFIFQYYREEENGRGNFPPRFSGLQFPNYSSELNVNALELDDSALYLCASSQGQTYEQYFGPGTRLTVT.

The chain combines TRBV6-5 with TRBJ2-1; TCRdb indicates TRBD1, and absent DNA this call remains unverified. The CDR3 is 14 residues long. Germline V gene data show CDR1 as MNHEY and CDR2 as SVGAGI. The CDR3 is CASSSYRGQGEQFF.

This chain links TRBV4-3 with TRBJ2-1. CDR1 is LGHNA, CDR2 YSLEER, per germline. The CDR3 spans 15 residues. This CDR3 reads CASSQGLSSYNEQFF.

The chain carries TRBV28 and TRBJ2-3. This CDR3 contains 14 residues. The germline CDR1 and CDR2 sequences are MDHEN and SYDVKM. This chain's CDR3 is CASSRGQNTDTQYF. Full variable domain (remainder filled in from reference TRBV28 and TRBJ2-3): DVKVTQSSRYLVKRTGEKVFLECVQDMDHENMFWYRQDPGLGLRLIYFSYDVKMKEKGDIPEGYSVSREKKERFSLILESASTNQTSMYLCASSRGQNTDTQYFGPGTRLTVL.

The rearrangement uses TRBV6-6 and TRBJ2-1. This CDR3 spans 12 amino acids. Germline V gives CDR1 MNHNY, CDR2 SVGAGI (reference sequence). The CDR3 loop reads CASSRPYNEQFF.